A single sample is the source of the 13 T cell receptor beta chains below, sequenced in a study of Graves' ophthalmopathy and Graves' hyperthyroidism (dated by TCRdb to 2016 to 2019). Instrument used: Illumina HiSeq 2000. TCR beta CDR3 regions were amplified from RNA transcripts for repertoire sequencing. HTBI primers and the Qiagen OneStep RT-PCR kit were used in a first-round RT-PCR, which was followed by a second-round multiplex PCR, size selection and purification. TCRdb cleaned the public reads at Q25 with fastp, built clones with MiXCR and kept in-frame beta chains. Merged by CDR3 protein, the rows form single entries marked with the most common genes and DNA. Here the sample has 600,000 to 950,000 distinct CDR3 sequences; roughly 40% occur a single time. Clones ranked in the top ten supply roughly 45% of the sample. The specimen sequenced was peripheral blood. The receptors were sampled from an adult man with Graves' ophthalmopathy.

V is TRBV28 and J is TRBJ2-7; D possibly corresponds to TRBD1 (5 bases). The length of the CDR3 is 11 residues. Between the trimmed V and J ends, which lost 8 bases and 6 bases, there was a span of 11 bases. CDR1 is MDHEN, CDR2 SYDVKM, per germline. CDR3 loop: CASVETGEQYF. In nucleotides, the CDR3 is TGTGCCAGCGTTGAAACAGGCGAGCAGTACTTC.

This clonotype was observed a few times. The gene calls are TRBV7-9 and TRBJ2-5, with 10 bases matching TRBD1. V dropped 4 bases and J dropped 5; count of bases not matched to a gene: 7. Looked up from germline, CDR1 is SEHNR and CDR2 is FQNEAQ (reference sequence). The CDR3 spans 15 residues. The CDR3 here is CASSYGQGVYETQYF. The DNA for the CDR3 is TGTGCCAGCAGCTACGGACAGGGGGTGTATGAGACCCAGTACTTC.

The V and J genes are TRBV7-9 and TRBJ2-3, with 8 bases lining up with TRBD1. This CDR3 has 13 amino acids. From germline, CDR1 is SEHNR and CDR2 FQNEAQ (reference sequence). Losses at the gene ends were 2 bases for V and 8 bases for J; bases not matched to a gene: 3. CDR3 nucleotide sequence: TGTGCCAGCAGCTTATGGACAGGGCCTACGCAGTATTTT. Protein product: CASSLWTGPTQYF.

The rearrangement joins TRBV10-3 to TRBJ1-5; TRBD1 aligns across 7 bases. Germline CDR1 and CDR2: ENHRY and SYGVKD. This CDR3 spans 15 amino acids. J lost 11 bases, V lost 4 bases, and 14 bases had no gene match. CDR3 region: CAISGSRDSRETQHF. The CDR3 DNA is TGTGCCATCAGTGGCAGCCGGGACAGCCGAGAGACCCAGCATTTT.

This chain joins TRBV20-1 and TRBJ1-3; TRBD1 might be the D (6 bases). Germline CDR1 reads DFQATT; CDR2 reads SNEGSKA (reference sequence). CDR3 length equals 12 residues. The V end was cut by 5 bases, the J end by 12 bases, with 17 bases between. CDR3 residues: CSAGATGRSIYF. The DNA of the CDR3 is TGCAGTGCTGGAGCTACAGGGCGCAGCATATATTTT.

This clonotype came up many times. J is TRBJ1-1 and V is TRBV10-3; D gene unclear. The CDR3 spans 15 residues. Germline V gene sequence: CDR1 ENHRY, CDR2 SYGVKD. Deletions cut 0 bases from V and 1 base from J, with 9 bases between. CDR3 protein: CAISESEEPNTEAFF. DNA for the CDR3: TGTGCCATCAGTGAGTCGGAGGAGCCGAACACTGAAGCTTTCTTT.

The gene calls are TRBV25-1 and TRBJ1-4; TRBD1 matches at 10 bases. J gave up 11 bases and V 2 bases, and 2 bases lay outside the gene matches. Germline CDR1 and CDR2: MGHDK and SYGVNS. The CDR3 consists of 13 residues. The CDR3: CASSERTGGKLFF. The CDR3 DNA follows: TGTGCCAGCAGTGAACGGACAGGGGGGAAACTGTTTTTT.

This clonotype has just a few counts. V and J are TRBV10-2 and TRBJ2-2; weak D call: TRBD1 (5 bases). The CDR3 sequence is 15 residues long. Germline V gene lookup returns CDR1 WSHSY and CDR2 SAAADI. The germline V and J ends were trimmed by 7 bases and 1 base, with 13 bases remaining between them. The CDR3 DNA sequence: TGCGCCAGCAAACCGACAGAACTGAACACCGGGGAGCTGTTTTTT. Residues: CASKPTELNTGELFF.

This clonotype was counted once. J is TRBJ2-7 and V is TRBV7-6, with D unresolved. Trimming took off 6 bases at V and 2 bases at J, with 23 bases between the two ends. CDR1 is SGHVS, CDR2 FNYEAQ, per germline. The CDR3 extends over 17 amino acids. CDR3 nucleotides: TGTGCCAGCAGTTTATCCTCACCCGTAGGGTTTGCCTACGAGCAGTACTTC. It encodes CASSLSSPVGFAYEQYF.

This clonotype was seen only a few times. The chain joins TRBV7-8 to TRBJ1-2; tentative D call: TRBD1 (5 bases). CDR1 and CDR2 from the germline V gene are SGHVS and FQNEAQ. This CDR3 has 13 amino acids. Between the trimmed V and J ends, which lost 7 bases and 2 bases, there was a span of 11 bases. DNA for the CDR3: TGTGCCAGCACTTCGACAGACAACTATGGCTACACCTTC. Amino acid sequence: CASTSTDNYGYTF.

The chain carries TRBV12-3 or TRBV12-4 and TRBJ2-7, with D perhaps TRBD1 or TRBD2 (5 bases each). The CDR3 covers 14 residues. Deletions cut 5 bases from V and 3 bases from J, with 14 bases between. The CDR3 is CASSEMGVSYEQYF. The CDR3 nucleotides are TGTGCCAGCAGTGAGATGGGGGTCAGCTACGAGCAGTACTTC.

This clonotype was seen only a few times. The chain uses TRBV5-1 and TRBJ2-7; TRBD1 matches 8 bases. The CDR3 is made up of 13 amino acids. The germline CDR1 and CDR2 sequences are SGHRS and YFSETQ. With V trimmed by 7 bases and J by 3 bases, 6 bases remained unmatched. The DNA for the CDR3 is TGCGCCAGCGAAGATGGGACAGGCTACGAGCAGTACTTC. Protein: CASEDGTGYEQYF.

This clonotype was found many times. The chain joins TRBV7-2 to TRBJ1-2, with D perhaps TRBD1 (5 bases). CDR3 length: 13 residues. The V gene's germline CDR1 is SGHTA and CDR2 FQGNSA. The ends were cut back, 4 bases at V and 6 bases at J, with 12 bases in the middle. CDR3 amino acids: CASSSQGTDGYTF. In nucleotides, the CDR3 is TGTGCCAGCAGCTCCCAGGGAACGGATGGCTACACCTTC.